This is a list of T cell receptor beta chains from one sample in a study of beta chain features in type 1 diabetes. Measured with immunoSEQ multiplex PCR; TCRdb has only the in-frame clones, and not every one. This sample has about 370,000 clones, with around 9.6% found just once. Sequenced input: central memory CD4+ T cells from blood. Every receptor here comes from a man aged 30 to 39 with type 1 diabetes. Each CDR3 is given with its conserved first and last residue. The order of the fields is D gene, CDR3 length, clone size, V gene, J gene, CDR3 protein, CDR3 DNA. The D gene is left open where the match is weak. The size of a clone is reported for some rows only, either as once, few or many, or as a class for expanded clones.

d_call: .; cdr3_length: 13; clone_size: few; v_call: TRBV28; j_call: TRBJ2-7; cdr3_aa: CASTRGQAYEQYF; cdr3_nt: TGTGCCAGCACTCGTGGACAAGCCTACGAGCAGTACTTC
d_call: .; cdr3_length: 15; clone_size: few; v_call: TRBV11-2; j_call: TRBJ2-6; cdr3_aa: CASSLDYSGANVLTF; cdr3_nt: TGTGCCAGCAGCTTAGATTACTCTGGGGCCAACGTCCTGACTTTC
d_call: .; cdr3_length: 12; clone_size: .; v_call: TRBV10-2; j_call: TRBJ1-2; cdr3_aa: CASSDGTAGYTF; cdr3_nt: TGCGCCAGCAGTGACGGGACTGCTGGCTACACCTTC
d_call: .; cdr3_length: 15; clone_size: .; v_call: TRBV27; j_call: TRBJ2-5; cdr3_aa: CASSLYPGVGETQYF; cdr3_nt: TGTGCCAGCAGTTTATATCCGGGGGTGGGGGAGACCCAGTACTTC
d_call: TRBD1; cdr3_length: 14; clone_size: few; v_call: TRBV5-1; j_call: TRBJ2-7; cdr3_aa: CASSSGTGMYEQYF; cdr3_nt: TGCGCCAGCAGCTCCGGGACAGGGATGTACGAGCAGTACTTC
d_call: .; cdr3_length: 16; clone_size: many; v_call: TRBV7-8; j_call: TRBJ1-3; cdr3_aa: CASSLLTSSSGNTIYF; cdr3_nt: TGTGCCAGCAGCCTTCTGACATCGAGCTCTGGAAACACCATATATTTT
d_call: .; cdr3_length: 14; clone_size: .; v_call: TRBV5-1; j_call: TRBJ2-5; cdr3_aa: CASRSVLGGETQYF; cdr3_nt: TGCGCCAGCAGGTCTGTCCTGGGGGGAGAGACCCAGTACTTC
d_call: TRBD2; cdr3_length: 15; clone_size: few; v_call: TRBV4-1; j_call: TRBJ2-7; cdr3_aa: CASSQGTSGVYEQYF; cdr3_nt: TGCGCCAGCAGCCAGGGGACTAGCGGGGTTTACGAGCAGTACTTC
d_call: .; cdr3_length: 15; clone_size: .; v_call: TRBV29-1; j_call: TRBJ1-1; cdr3_aa: CSVELGRRANTEAFF; cdr3_nt: TGCAGCGTTGAATTGGGGAGGCGGGCGAACACTGAAGCTTTCTTT
d_call: .; cdr3_length: 16; clone_size: few; v_call: TRBV5-1; j_call: TRBJ2-5; cdr3_aa: CASRLGLVGLQETQYF; cdr3_nt: TGCGCCAGCAGGTTGGGGTTAGTTGGACTCCAAGAGACCCAGTACTTC
d_call: TRBD2; cdr3_length: 16; clone_size: .; v_call: TRBV29-1; j_call: TRBJ2-7; cdr3_aa: CSVGGTSGRALGEQYF; cdr3_nt: TGCAGCGTGGGGGGGACTAGCGGGAGGGCACTTGGTGAGCAGTACTTC
d_call: .; cdr3_length: 14; clone_size: many; v_call: TRBV7-2; j_call: TRBJ2-3; cdr3_aa: CASSTSKWGDTQYF; cdr3_nt: TGTGCCAGCAGCACCTCGAAGTGGGGAGATACGCAGTATTTT
d_call: TRBD2; cdr3_length: 17; clone_size: .; v_call: TRBV4-2; j_call: TRBJ2-1; cdr3_aa: CASSQAASAGGYNEQFF; cdr3_nt: TGTGCCAGCAGCCAAGCCGCGAGTGCGGGAGGGTACAATGAGCAGTTCTTC
d_call: .; cdr3_length: 13; clone_size: few; v_call: TRBV7-2; j_call: TRBJ1-4; cdr3_aa: CASSFYLDEKLFF; cdr3_nt: TGTGCCAGCAGCTTTTATTTGGACGAAAAACTGTTTTTT
d_call: .; cdr3_length: 14; clone_size: .; v_call: TRBV15; j_call: TRBJ2-4; cdr3_aa: CATSRAGTQNIQYF; cdr3_nt: TGTGCCACCAGCAGAGCGGGGACTCAAAACATTCAGTACTTC
d_call: TRBD1; cdr3_length: 15; clone_size: .; v_call: TRBV5-4; j_call: TRBJ1-2; cdr3_aa: CASSPLQGTNYGYTF; cdr3_nt: TGTGCCAGCAGCCCACTACAGGGGACGAACTATGGCTACACCTTC
d_call: .; cdr3_length: 12; clone_size: .; v_call: TRBV6-5; j_call: TRBJ1-2; cdr3_aa: CASSPTLGGYTF; cdr3_nt: TGTGCCAGCAGTCCAACATTGGGAGGCTACACCTTC
d_call: .; cdr3_length: 12; clone_size: few; v_call: TRBV7-8; j_call: TRBJ2-5; cdr3_aa: CASARDQETQYF; cdr3_nt: TGTGCCAGCGCAAGAGACCAAGAGACCCAGTACTTC
d_call: .; cdr3_length: 16; clone_size: many; v_call: TRBV9; j_call: TRBJ2-1; cdr3_aa: CASSSIAHGAYNEQFF; cdr3_nt: TGTGCCAGCAGCTCAATAGCCCACGGAGCCTACAATGAGCAGTTCTTC
d_call: TRBD1; cdr3_length: 14; clone_size: .; v_call: TRBV18; j_call: TRBJ2-7; cdr3_aa: CASSPPTDRDRQYF; cdr3_nt: TGTGCCAGCTCACCACCGACGGACAGGGATCGGCAGTACTTC
d_call: TRBD1; cdr3_length: 13; clone_size: .; v_call: TRBV25-1; j_call: TRBJ1-4; cdr3_aa: CASSGTANEKLFF; cdr3_nt: TGTGCCAGCAGCGGGACAGCTAATGAAAAACTGTTTTTT
d_call: .; cdr3_length: 15; clone_size: .; v_call: TRBV7-2; j_call: TRBJ2-7; cdr3_aa: CASSLAHDGGREQYF; cdr3_nt: TGTGCCAGCAGCTTAGCGCATGACGGGGGACGGGAGCAGTACTTC
d_call: TRBD2; cdr3_length: 13; clone_size: few; v_call: TRBV28; j_call: TRBJ2-7; cdr3_aa: CASSFGGSYEQYF; cdr3_nt: TGTGCCAGCAGTTTCGGGGGGTCCTACGAGCAGTACTTC
d_call: .; cdr3_length: 12; clone_size: many; v_call: TRBV2; j_call: TRBJ2-2; cdr3_aa: CASSEGPGELFF; cdr3_nt: TGTGCCAGCAGTGAAGGACCCGGGGAGCTGTTTTTT